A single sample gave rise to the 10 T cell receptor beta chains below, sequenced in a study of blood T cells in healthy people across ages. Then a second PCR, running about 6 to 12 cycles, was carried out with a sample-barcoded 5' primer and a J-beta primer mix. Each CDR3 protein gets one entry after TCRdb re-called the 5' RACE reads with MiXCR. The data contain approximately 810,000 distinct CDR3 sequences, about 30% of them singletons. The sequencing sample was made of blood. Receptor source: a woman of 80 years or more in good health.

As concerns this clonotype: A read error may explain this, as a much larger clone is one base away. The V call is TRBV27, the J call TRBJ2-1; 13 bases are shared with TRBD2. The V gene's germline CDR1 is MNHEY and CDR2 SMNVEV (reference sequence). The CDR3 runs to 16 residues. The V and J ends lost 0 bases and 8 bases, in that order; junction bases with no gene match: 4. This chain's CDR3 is CASSLSGLAGEYEQFF. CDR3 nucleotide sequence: TGTGCCAGCAGTTTATCCGGACTAGCGGGGGAGTATGAGCAGTTCTTC.

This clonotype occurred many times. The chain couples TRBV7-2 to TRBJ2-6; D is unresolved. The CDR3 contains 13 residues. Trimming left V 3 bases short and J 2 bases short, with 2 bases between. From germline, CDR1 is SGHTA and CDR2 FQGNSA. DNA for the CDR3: TGTGCCAGCAGCTTTCCTGGGGCCAACGTCCTGACTTTC. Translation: CASSFPGANVLTF.

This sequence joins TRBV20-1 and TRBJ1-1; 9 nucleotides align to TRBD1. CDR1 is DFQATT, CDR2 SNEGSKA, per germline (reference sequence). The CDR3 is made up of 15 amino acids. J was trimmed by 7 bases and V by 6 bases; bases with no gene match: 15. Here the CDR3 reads CSAISQGARAREAFF. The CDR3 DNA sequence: TGCAGTGCCATTTCACAGGGGGCCAGGGCCCGTGAAGCTTTCTTT.

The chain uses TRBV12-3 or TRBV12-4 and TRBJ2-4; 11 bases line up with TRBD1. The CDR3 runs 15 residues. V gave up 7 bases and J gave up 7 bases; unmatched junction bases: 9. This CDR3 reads CASTEYGTGGNIQYF. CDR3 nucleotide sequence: TGTGCCAGCACCGAATACGGGACAGGGGGGAACATTCAGTACTTC.

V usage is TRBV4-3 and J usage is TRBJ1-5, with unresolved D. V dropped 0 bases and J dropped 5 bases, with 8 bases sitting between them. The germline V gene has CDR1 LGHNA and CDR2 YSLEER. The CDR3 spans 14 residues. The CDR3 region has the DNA TGCGCCAGCAGCCAAGAGTTTCCCGATCAGCCCCAGCATTTT. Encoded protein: CASSQEFPDQPQHF.

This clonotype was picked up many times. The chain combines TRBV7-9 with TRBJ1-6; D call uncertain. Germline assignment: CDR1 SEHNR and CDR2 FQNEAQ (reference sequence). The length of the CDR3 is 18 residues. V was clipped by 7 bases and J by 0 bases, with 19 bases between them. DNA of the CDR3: TGTGCCAGCAACCAACGGGGAGAGGAGAGCTCCTATAATTCACCCCTCCACTTT. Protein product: CASNQRGEESSYNSPLHF.

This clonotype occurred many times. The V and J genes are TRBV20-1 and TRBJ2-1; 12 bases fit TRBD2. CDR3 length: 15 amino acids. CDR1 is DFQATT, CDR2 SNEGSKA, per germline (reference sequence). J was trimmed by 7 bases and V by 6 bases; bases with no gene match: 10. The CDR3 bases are TGCAGTGCCGGACTAGCGGGACGAGGTGGGAATGAGCAGTTCTTC. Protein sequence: CSAGLAGRGGNEQFF.

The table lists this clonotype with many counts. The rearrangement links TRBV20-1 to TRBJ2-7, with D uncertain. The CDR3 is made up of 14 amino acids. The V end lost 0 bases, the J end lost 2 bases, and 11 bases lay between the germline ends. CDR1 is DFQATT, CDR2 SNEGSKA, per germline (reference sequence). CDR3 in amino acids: CSARDPYRTYEQYF. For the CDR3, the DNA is TGCAGTGCTAGAGATCCTTACAGAACCTACGAGCAGTACTTC.

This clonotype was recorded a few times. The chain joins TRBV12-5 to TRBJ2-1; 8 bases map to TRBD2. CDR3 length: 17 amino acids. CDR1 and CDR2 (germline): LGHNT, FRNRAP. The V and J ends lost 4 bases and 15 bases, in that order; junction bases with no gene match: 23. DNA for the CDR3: TGTGCTAGTGGTTCCACCCGGTCCAGCGGGGGCCAGTGGAGACTGTTCTTC. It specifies CASGSTRSSGGQWRLFF.

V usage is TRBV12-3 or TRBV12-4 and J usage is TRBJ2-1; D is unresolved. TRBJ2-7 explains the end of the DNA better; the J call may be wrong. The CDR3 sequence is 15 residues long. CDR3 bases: TGTGCCAGCACCCCCGGGTCACGCTCCTACAATGAGCAGTACTTC. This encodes CASTPGSRSYNEQYF.